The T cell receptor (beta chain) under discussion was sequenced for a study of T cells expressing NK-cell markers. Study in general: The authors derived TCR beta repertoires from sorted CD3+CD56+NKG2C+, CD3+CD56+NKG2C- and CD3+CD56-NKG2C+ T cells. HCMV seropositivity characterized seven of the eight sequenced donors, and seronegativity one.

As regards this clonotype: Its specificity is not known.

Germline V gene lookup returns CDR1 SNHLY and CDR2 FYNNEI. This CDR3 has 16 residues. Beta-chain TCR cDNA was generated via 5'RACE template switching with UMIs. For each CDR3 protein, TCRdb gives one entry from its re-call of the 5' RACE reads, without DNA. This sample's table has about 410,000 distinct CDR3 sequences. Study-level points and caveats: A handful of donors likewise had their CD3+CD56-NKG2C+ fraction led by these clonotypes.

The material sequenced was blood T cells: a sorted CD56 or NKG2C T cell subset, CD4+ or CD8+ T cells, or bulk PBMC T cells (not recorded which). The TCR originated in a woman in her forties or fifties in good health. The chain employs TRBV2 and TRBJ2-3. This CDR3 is CASSEEGITPPDTQYF.